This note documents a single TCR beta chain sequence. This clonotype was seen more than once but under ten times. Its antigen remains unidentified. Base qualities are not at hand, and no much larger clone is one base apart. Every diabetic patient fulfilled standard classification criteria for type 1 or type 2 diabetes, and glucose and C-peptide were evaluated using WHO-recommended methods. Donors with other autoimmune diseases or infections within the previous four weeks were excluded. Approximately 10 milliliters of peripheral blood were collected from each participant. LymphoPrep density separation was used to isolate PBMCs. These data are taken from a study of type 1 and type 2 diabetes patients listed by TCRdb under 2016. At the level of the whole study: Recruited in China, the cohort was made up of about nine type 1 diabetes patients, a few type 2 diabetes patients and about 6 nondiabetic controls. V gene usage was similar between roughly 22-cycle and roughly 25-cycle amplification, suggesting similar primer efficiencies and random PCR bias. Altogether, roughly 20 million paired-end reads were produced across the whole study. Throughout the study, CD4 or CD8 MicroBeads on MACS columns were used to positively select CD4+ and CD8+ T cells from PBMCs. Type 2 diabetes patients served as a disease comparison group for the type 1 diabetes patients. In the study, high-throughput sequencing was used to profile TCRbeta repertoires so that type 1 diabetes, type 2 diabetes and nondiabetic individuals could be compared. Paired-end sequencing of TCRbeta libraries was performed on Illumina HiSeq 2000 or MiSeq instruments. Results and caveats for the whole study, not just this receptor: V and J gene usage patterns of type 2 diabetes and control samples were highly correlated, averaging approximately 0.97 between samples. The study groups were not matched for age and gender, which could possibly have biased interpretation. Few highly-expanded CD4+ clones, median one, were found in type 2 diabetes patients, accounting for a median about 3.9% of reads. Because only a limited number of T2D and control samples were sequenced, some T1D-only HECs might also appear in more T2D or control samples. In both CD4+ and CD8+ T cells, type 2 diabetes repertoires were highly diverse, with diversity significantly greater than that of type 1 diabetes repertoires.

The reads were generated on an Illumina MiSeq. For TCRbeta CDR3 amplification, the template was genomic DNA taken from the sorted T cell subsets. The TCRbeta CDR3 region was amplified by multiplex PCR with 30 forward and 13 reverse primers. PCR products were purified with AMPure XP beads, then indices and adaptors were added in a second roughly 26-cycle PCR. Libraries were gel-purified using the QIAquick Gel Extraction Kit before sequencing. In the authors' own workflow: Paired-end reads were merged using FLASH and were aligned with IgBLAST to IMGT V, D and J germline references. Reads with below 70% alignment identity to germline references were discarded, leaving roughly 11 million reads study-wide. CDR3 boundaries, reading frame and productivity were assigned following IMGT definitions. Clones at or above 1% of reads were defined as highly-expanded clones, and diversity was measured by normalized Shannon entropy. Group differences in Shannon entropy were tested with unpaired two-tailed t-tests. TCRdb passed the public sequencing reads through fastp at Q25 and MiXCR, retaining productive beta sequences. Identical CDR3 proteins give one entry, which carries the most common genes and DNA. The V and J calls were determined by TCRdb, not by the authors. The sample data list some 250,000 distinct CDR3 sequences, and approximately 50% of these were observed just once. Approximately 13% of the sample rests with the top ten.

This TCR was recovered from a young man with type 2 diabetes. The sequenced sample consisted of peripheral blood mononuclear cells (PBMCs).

The DNA is as follows: TGTGCCAGCAGCGCCAACCAGGGTTGGGTCGAGCAGTACTTC. It specifies CASSANQGWVEQYF. Recombination connected TRBV9 to TRBJ2-7, with TRBD1 as a weak D call on 5 bases. In the germline V gene, CDR1 corresponds to SGDLS and CDR2 to YYNGEE. V is cut by 3 bases and J by 6 bases, and the space between the germline ends is 16 bases. Including cysteine and phenylalanine, the CDR3 has 14 amino acids. Only CDR3 DNA is held: 42 bases, read in frame from base 1. The CDR3, completed at both ends by the reference TRBV9 and TRBJ2-7 genes, gives the full variable domain DSGVTQTPKHLITATGQRVTLRCSPRSGDLSVYWYQQSLDQGLQFLIQYYNGEERAKGNILERFSAQQFPDLHSELNLSSLELGDSALYFCASSANQGWVEQYFGPGTRLTVT.